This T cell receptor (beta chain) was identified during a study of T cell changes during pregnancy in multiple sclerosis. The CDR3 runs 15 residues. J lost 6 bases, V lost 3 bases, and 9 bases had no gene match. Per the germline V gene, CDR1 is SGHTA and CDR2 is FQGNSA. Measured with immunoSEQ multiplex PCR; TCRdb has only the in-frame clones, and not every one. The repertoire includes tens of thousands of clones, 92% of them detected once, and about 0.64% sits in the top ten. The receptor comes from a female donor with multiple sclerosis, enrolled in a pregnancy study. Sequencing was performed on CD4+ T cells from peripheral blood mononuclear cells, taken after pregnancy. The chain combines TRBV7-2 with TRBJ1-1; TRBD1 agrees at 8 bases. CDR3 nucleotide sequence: TGTGCCAGCAGCTTCCGGACAGGGAAGGGTGCTGAAGCTTTCTTT. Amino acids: CASSFRTGKGAEAFF.